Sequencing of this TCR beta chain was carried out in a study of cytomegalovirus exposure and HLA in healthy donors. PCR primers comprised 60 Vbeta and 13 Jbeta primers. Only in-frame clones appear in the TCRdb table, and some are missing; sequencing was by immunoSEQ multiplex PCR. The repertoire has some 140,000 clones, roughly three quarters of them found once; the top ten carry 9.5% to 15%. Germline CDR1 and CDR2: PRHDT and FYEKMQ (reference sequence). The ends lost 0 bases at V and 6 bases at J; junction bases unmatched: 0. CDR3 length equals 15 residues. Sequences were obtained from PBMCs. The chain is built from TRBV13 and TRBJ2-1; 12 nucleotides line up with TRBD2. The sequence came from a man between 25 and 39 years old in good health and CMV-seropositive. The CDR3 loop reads CASSLGLAGGNEQFF. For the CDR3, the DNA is TGTGCCAGCAGCTTAGGACTAGCGGGAGGCAATGAGCAGTTCTTC.